In its sample, the clone carrying this T cell receptor beta chain was seen once. The data derive from a study of blood T cell repertoires in COVID-19. Study overall: Acute and convalescent COVID-19 specimens originated in the United States, Italy and Spain.

Assay used: immunoSEQ multiplex PCR; TCRdb lists only in-frame clones, some missing. The table shows some 200,000 clones, with 92% occurring only once. In germline, CDR1 is SGHVS, CDR2 FQNEAQ. V lost 6 bases and J 2 bases, leaving 16 bases between the germline ends. The CDR3 sequence is 15 residues long. Sample: peripheral blood. The chain uses TRBV7-8 and TRBJ2-5; weak D call: TRBD2 (5 bases). The source of this sequence is a man under 40 with acute or convalescent COVID-19. The DNA for the CDR3 is TGTGCCAGCAGGACGATCAGGACTGCTCAAGAGACCCAGTACTTC. It yields the protein CASRTIRTAQETQYF.